A selection of T cell receptor beta chains follows, all from one sample in a study of T cells in Graves' hyperthyroidism and ophthalmopathy. MiXCR, applied by TCRdb to the multiplex PCR reads, yields one record per CDR3 protein. Among 530,000 or so distinct CDR3 sequences listed, 15% to 20% were seen once. Source material: blood. Source of these receptors: a woman under 30 with Graves' ophthalmopathy. Both conserved end residues are part of each CDR3. Fields, in order: J gene, clone size, V gene, D gene, CDR3 protein, CDR3 DNA. The D gene is left open where the match is weak. Size values are once, few and many counts, or a class for expanded clones, and some rows have none.

TRBJ2-1,many,TRBV5-1,TRBD2,CASSFSGTLAGGGLGEQFF,TGCGCCAGCAGCTTTTCTGGGACATTAGCGGGAGGAGGTTTGGGTGAGCAGTTCTTC
TRBJ2-3,many,TRBV27,NA,CASSLSLSHTQYF,TGTGCCAGCAGTTTATCCCTATCACATACGCAGTATTTT
TRBJ2-3,many,TRBV28,TRBD1,CASSIGTERNTDTQYF,TGTGCCAGCAGTATAGGGACAGAAAGGAACACAGATACGCAGTATTTT
TRBJ2-4,many,TRBV15,TRBD2,CATSRDGGRIQNIQYF,TGTGCCACCAGCAGAGACGGGGGGAGGATCCAAAACATTCAGTACTTC
TRBJ1-2,few,TRBV13,NA,CASSSTPGSPAKGYTF,TGTGCCAGCAGCTCCACTCCGGGATCCCCGGCTAAGGGCTACACCTTC
TRBJ1-1,many,TRBV28,TRBD1,CASSMTGWAINTEAFF,TGTGCCAGCAGTATGACAGGGTGGGCTATCAACACTGAAGCTTTCTTT
TRBJ1-1,NA,TRBV11-2,TRBD1,CARNRGGYSEAFF,TGTGCCAGAAACAGGGGAGGATACTCCGAAGCTTTCTTT
TRBJ1-4,many,TRBV11-2,NA,CASSLGPSTNEKLFF,TGTGCCAGCAGCTTAGGACCCTCCACTAATGAAAAACTGTTTTTT
TRBJ2-6,few,TRBV5-1,TRBD1,CASSLVVGGQGSGANVLTF,TGCGCCAGCAGCTTGGTTGTTGGTGGACAGGGCTCTGGGGCCAACGTCCTGACTTTC
TRBJ2-1,few,TRBV4-2,NA,CASSQDRGVWNEQFF,TGTGCCAGCAGCCAAGATCGTGGTGTCTGGAATGAGCAGTTCTTC
TRBJ2-1,NA,TRBV24-1,TRBD2,CATSARGTSGSHEQFF,TGTGCCACCAGTGCCCGGGGCACTAGCGGGAGTCATGAGCAGTTCTTC
TRBJ1-1,NA,TRBV6-1,TRBD1,CASRKDRVGTEAFF,TGTGCCAGCAGGAAGGACAGGGTTGGCACTGAAGCTTTCTTT
TRBJ2-3,once,TRBV9,NA,CASSVDGGRTDTQYF,TGTGCCAGCAGCGTAGACGGGGGGCGGACAGATACGCAGTATTTT
TRBJ1-2,many,TRBV30,NA,CAWRDAGNYGYTF,TGTGCCTGGAGGGATGCGGGAAACTATGGCTACACCTTC
TRBJ2-5,NA,TRBV18,TRBD2,CASSWTSGRGETQYF,TGTGCCAGCTCGTGGACTAGCGGGAGAGGGGAGACCCAGTACTTC
TRBJ2-1,NA,TRBV4-1,TRBD2,CASSQSVTSGIYEQFF,TGCGCCAGCAGCCAGTCGGTCACTAGCGGGATTTATGAGCAGTTCTTC
TRBJ2-6,few,TRBV12-3/TRBV12-4,NA,CASRVTGANVLTF,TGTGCCAGCAGGGTAACCGGGGCCAACGTCCTGACTTTC